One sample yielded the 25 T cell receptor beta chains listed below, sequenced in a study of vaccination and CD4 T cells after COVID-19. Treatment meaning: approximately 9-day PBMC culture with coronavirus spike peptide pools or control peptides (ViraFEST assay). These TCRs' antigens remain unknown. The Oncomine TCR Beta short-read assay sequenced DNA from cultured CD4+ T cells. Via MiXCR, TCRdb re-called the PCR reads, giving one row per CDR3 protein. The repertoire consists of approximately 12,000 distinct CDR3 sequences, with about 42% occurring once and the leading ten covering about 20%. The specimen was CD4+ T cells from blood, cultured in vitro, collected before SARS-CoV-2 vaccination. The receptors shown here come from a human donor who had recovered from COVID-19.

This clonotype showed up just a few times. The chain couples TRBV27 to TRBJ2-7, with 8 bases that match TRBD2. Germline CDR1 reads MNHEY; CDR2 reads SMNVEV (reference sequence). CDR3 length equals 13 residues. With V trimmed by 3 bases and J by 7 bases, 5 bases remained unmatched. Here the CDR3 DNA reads TGTGCCAGCAGTTTCCGGGAGGGAACTGAGCAGTACTTC. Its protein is CASSFREGTEQYF.

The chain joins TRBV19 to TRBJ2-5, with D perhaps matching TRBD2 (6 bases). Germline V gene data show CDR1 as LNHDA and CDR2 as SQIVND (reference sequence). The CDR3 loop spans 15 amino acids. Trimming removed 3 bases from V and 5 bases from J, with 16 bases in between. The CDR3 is CASSIRASVGETQYF. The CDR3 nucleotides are TGTGCCAGTAGTATTCGGGCTAGCGTTGGGGAGACCCAGTACTTC.

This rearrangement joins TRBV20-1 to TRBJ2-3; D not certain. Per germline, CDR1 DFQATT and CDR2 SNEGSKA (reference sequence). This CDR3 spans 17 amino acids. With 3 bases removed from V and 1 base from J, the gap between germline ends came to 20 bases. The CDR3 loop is CSASSSSRAVGTDTQYF. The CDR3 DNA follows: TGCAGTGCTAGTTCGTCCAGTAGGGCAGTGGGCACAGATACGCAGTATTTT.

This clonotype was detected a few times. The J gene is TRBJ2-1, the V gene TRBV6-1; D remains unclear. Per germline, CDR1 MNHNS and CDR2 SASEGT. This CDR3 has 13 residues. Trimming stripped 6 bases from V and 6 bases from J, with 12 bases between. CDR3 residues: CASSPGLLNEQFF. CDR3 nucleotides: TGTGCCAGCAGCCCCGGCCTCCTCAATGAGCAGTTCTTC.

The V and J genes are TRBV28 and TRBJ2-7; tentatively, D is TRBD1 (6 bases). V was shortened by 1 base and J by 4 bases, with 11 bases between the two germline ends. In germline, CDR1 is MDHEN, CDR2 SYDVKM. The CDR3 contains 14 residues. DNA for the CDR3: TGTGCCAGCAGTTTATCGATAAGGGGGTACGAGCAGTACTTC. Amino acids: CASSLSIRGYEQYF.

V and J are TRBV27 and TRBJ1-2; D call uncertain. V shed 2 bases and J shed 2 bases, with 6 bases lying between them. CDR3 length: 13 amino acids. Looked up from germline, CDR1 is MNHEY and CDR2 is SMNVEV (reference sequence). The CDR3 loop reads CASSLMGNYGYTF. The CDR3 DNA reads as TGTGCCAGCAGTTTAATGGGAAACTATGGCTACACCTTC.

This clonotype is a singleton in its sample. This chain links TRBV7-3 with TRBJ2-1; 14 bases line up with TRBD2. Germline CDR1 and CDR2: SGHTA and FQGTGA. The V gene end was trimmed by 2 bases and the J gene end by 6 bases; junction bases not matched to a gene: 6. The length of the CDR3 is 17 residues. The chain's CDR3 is CASSLFAGLAGANEQFF. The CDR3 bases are TGTGCCAGCAGCTTATTTGCGGGACTAGCGGGGGCCAATGAGCAGTTCTTC. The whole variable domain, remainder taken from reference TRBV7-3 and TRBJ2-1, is GAGVSQTPSNKVTEKGKYVELRCDPISGHTALYWYRQSLGQGPEFLIYFQGTGAADDSGLPNDRFFAVRPEGSVSTLKIQRTERGDSAVYLCASSLFAGLAGANEQFFGPGTRLTVL.

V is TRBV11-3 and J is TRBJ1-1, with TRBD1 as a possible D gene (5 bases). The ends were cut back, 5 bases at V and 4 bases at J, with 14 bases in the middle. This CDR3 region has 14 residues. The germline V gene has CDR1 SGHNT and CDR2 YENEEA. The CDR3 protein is CASSLGREGTEAFF. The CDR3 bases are TGTGCCAGCAGCCTGGGCAGGGAGGGCACTGAAGCTTTCTTT.

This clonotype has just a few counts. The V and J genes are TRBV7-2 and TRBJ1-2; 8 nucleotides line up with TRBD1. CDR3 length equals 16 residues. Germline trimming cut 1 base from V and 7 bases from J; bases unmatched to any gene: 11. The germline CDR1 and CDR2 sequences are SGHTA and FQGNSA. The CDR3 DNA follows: TGTGCCAGCAGCTTAGACAGGGGGGCAGGGCGGGGTGGCTACACCTTC. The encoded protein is CASSLDRGAGRGGYTF.

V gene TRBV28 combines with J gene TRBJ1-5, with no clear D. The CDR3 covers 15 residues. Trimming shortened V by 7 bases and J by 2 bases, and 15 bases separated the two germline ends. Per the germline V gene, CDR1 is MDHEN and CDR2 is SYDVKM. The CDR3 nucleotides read TGTGCCAGCACCACGCAACCTGGGGGCAATCAGCCCCAGCATTTT. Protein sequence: CASTTQPGGNQPQHF. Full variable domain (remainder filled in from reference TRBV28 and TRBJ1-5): DVKVTQSSRYLVKRTGEKVFLECVQDMDHENMFWYRQDPGLGLRLIYFSYDVKMKEKGDIPEGYSVSREKKERFSLILESASTNQTSMYLCASTTQPGGNQPQHFGDGTRLSIL.

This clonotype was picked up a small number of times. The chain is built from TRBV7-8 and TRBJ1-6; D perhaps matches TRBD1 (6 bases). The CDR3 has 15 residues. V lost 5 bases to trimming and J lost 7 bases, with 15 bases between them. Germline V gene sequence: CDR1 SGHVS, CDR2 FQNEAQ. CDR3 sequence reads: CASSRGGTRNSPLHF. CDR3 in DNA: TGTGCCAGCAGCCGGGGCGGGACAAGGAATTCACCCCTCCACTTT.

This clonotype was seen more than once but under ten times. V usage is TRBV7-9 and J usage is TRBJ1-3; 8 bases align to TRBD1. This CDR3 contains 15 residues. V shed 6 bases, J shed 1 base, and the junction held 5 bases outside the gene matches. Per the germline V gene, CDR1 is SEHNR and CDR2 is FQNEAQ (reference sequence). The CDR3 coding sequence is TGTGCCAGCAGTTTTGACAGGGGATCTGGAAACACCATATATTTT. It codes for CASSFDRGSGNTIYF. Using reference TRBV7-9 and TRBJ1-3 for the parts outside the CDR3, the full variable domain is DTGVSQNPRHKITKRGQNVTFRCDPISEHNRLYWYRQTLGQGPEFLTYFQNEAQLEKSRLLSDRFSAERPKGSFSTLEIQRTEQGDSAMYLCASSFDRGSGNTIYFGEGSWLTVV.

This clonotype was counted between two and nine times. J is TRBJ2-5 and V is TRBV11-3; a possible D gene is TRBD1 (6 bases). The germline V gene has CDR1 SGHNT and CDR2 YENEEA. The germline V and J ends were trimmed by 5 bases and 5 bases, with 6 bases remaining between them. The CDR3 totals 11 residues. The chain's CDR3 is CASSTGETQYF. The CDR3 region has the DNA TGTGCCAGCAGCACAGGGGAGACCCAGTACTTC.

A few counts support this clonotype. The CDR3 is CSASSSGSGWTQYF. As DNA, the CDR3 is TGCAGTGCTAGCTCTAGCGGGAGTGGTTGGACCCAGTACTTC. This chain joins TRBV20-1 and TRBJ2-5; 10 bases agree with TRBD2. Per the germline V gene, CDR1 is DFQATT and CDR2 is SNEGSKA (reference sequence). The length of the CDR3 is 14 residues. Germline trimming cut 3 bases from V and 7 bases from J; bases unmatched to any gene: 8.

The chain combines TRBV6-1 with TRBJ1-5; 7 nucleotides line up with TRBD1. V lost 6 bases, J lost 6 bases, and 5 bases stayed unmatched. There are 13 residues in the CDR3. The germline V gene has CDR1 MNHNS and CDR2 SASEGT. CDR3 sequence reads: CASRAGGSQPQHF. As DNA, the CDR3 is TGTGCCAGCAGGGCAGGGGGAAGTCAGCCCCAGCATTTT.

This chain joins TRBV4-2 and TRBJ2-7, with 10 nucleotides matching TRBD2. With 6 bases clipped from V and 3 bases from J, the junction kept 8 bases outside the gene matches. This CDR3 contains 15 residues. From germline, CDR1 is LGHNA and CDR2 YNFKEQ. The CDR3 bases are TGTGCCAGCAGATCAGGGACTAGCGTAAACTACGAGCAGTACTTC. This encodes CASRSGTSVNYEQYF.

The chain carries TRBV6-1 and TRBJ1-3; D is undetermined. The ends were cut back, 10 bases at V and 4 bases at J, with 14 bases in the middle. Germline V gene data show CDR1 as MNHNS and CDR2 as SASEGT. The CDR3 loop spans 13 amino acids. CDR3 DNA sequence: TGTGCCACTTCTCTGAGGAGAGGAAACACCATATATTTT. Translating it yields CATSLRRGNTIYF.

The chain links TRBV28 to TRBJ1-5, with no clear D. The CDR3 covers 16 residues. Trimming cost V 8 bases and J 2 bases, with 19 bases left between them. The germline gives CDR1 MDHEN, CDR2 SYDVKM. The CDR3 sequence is CASDLGRGSGNQPQHF. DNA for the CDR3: TGTGCCAGCGACCTTGGGAGAGGCTCGGGCAATCAGCCCCAGCATTTT.

The CDR3 sequence is CASRPKTGLNTEAFF. DNA of the CDR3: TGTGCCAGCAGACCGAAGACAGGGTTGAACACTGAAGCTTTCTTT. The J gene is TRBJ1-1, the V gene TRBV7-8, with TRBD1 matching over 7 bases. V shed 6 bases and J 0 bases; nucleotides not matched to a gene: 7. CDR1 SGHVS and CDR2 FQNEAQ come from the germline V gene. The length of the CDR3 is 15 residues.

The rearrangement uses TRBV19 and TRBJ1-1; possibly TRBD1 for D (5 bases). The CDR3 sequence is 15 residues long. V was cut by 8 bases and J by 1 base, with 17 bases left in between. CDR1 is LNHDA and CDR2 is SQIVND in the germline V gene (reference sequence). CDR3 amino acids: CASHYRGLANTEAFF. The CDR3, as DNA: TGTGCCAGTCACTATAGGGGTTTGGCGAACACTGAAGCTTTCTTT. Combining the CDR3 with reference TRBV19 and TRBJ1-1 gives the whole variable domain DGGITQSPKYLFRKEGQNVTLSCEQNLNHDAMYWYRQDPGQGLRLIYYSQIVNDFQKGDIAEGYSVSREKKESFPLTVTSAQKNPTAFYLCASHYRGLANTEAFFGQGTRLTVV.

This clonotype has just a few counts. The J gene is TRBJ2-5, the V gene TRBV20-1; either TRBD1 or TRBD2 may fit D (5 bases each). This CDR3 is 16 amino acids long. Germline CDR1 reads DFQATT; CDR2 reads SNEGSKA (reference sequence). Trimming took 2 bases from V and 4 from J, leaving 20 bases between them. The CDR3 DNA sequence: TGCAGTGCTAGACCACCTGGGACCCCTGGAGGAGAGACCCAGTACTTC. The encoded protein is CSARPPGTPGGETQYF.

The CDR3 DNA reads TGTGCCACCAGTGATTCCTCATTGGATACGCAGTATTTT. Encoded protein: CATSDSSLDTQYF. The chain has TRBV24-1 and TRBJ2-3; D call uncertain. Trimming removed 2 bases from V and 6 bases from J, with 8 bases in between. CDR1 and CDR2 from the germline V gene are KGHDR and SFDVKD. The CDR3 has 13 amino acids.

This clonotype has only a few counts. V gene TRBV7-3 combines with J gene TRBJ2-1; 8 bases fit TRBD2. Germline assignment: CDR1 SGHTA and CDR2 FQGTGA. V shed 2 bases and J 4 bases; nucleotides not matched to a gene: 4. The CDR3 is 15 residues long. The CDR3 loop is CASSLASGGYNEQFF. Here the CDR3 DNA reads TGTGCCAGCAGCTTAGCAAGCGGGGGATACAATGAGCAGTTCTTC.

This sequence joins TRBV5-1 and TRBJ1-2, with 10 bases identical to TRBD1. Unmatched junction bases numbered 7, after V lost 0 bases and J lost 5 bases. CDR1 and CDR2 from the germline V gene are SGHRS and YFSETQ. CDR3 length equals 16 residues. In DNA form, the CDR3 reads TGCGCCAGCAGCTTGGAAGGGACAGGGGTGCGGTATGGCTACACCTTC. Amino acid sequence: CASSLEGTGVRYGYTF.

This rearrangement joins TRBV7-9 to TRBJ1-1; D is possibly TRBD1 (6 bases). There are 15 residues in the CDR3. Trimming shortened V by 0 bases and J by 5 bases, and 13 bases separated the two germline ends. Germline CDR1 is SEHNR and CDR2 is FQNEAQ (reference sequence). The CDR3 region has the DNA TGTGCCAGCAGCTTAGCGCAGGGGTCCCGAACTGAAGCTTTCTTT. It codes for CASSLAQGSRTEAFF. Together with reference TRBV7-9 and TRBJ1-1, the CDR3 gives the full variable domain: DTGVSQNPRHKITKRGQNVTFRCDPISEHNRLYWYRQTLGQGPEFLTYFQNEAQLEKSRLLSDRFSAERPKGSFSTLEIQRTEQGDSAMYLCASSLAQGSRTEAFFGQGTRLTVV.